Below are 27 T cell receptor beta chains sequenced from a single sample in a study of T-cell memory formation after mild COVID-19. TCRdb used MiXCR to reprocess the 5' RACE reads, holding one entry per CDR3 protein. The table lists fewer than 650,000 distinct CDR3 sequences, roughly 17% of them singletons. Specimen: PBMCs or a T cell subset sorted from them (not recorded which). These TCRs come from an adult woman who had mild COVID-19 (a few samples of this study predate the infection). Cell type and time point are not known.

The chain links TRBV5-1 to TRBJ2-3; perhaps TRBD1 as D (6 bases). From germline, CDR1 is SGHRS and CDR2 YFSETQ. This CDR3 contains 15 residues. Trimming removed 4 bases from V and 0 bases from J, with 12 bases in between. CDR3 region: CASSPDRRSTDTQYF. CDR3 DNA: TGCGCCAGCAGCCCAGACAGGAGGAGCACAGATACGCAGTATTTT.

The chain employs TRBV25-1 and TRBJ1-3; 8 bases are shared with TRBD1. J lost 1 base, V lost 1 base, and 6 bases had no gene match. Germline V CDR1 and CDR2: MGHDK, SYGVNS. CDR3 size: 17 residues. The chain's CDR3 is CASSEFIRGPSGNTIYF. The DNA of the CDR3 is TGTGCCAGCAGTGAATTCATCAGGGGGCCATCTGGAAACACCATATATTTT.

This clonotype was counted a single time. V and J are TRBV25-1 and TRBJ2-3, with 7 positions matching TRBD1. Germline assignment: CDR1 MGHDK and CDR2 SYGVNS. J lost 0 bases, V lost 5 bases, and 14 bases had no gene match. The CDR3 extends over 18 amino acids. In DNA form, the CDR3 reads TGTGCCAGCAGTACCCGAATAGGGGGCAATTCTAGCACAGATACGCAGTATTTT. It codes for CASSTRIGGNSSTDTQYF.

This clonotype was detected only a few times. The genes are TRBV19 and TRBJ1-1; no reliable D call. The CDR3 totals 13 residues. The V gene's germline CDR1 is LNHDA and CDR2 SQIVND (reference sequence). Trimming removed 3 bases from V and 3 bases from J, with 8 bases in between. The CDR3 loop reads CASSINMDTEAFF. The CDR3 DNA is TGTGCCAGTAGTATCAATATGGACACTGAAGCTTTCTTT.

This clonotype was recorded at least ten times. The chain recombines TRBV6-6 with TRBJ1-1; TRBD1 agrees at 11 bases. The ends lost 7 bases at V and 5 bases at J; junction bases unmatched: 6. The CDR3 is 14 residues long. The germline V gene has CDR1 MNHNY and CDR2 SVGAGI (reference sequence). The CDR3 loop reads CASTRRDRGTEAFF. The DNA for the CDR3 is TGTGCCAGCACCCGGCGGGACAGGGGGACTGAAGCTTTCTTT.

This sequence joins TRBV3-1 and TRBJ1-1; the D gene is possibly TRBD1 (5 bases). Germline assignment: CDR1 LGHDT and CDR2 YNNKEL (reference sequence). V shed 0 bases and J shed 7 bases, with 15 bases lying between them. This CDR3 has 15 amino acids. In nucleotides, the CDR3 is TGTGCCAGCAGCCAAGATCTCGCAGGGTTGGGTGAAGCTTTCTTT. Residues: CASSQDLAGLGEAFF.

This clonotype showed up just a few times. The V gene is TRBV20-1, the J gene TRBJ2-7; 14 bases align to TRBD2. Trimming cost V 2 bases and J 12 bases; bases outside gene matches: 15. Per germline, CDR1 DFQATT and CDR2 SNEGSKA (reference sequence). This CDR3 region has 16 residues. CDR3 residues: CSARPLSGLAGEPRYF. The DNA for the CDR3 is TGCAGTGCTAGACCCCTCTCGGGACTAGCGGGAGAGCCGCGGTACTTC.

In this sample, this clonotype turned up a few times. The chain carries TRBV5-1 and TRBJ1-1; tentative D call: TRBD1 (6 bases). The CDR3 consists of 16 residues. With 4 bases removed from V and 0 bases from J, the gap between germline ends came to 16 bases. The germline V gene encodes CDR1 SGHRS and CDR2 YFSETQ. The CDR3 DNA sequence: TGCGCCAGCAGCCCGGGGGCAGGGTTGCTGAACACTGAAGCTTTCTTT. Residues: CASSPGAGLLNTEAFF. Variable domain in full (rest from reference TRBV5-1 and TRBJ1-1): KAGVTQTPRYLIKTRGQQVTLSCSPISGHRSVSWYQQTPGQGLQFLFEYFSETQRNKGNFPGRFSGRQFSNSRSEMNVSTLELGDSALYLCASSPGAGLLNTEAFFGQGTRLTVV.

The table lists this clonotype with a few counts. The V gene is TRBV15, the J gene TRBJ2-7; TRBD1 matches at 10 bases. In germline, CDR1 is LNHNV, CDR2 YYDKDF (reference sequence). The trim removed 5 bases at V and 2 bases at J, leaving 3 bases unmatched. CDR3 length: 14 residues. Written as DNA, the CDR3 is TGTGCCACCAGCCCCGGGACAGGGGCCTACGAGCAGTACTTC. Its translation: CATSPGTGAYEQYF.

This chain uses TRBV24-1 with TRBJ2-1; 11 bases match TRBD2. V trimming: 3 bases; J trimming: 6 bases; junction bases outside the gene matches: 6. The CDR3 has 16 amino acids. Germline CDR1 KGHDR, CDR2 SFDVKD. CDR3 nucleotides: TGTGCCACCAGTGATCAACTAGCGGGGGAACGCAATGAGCAGTTCTTC. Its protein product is CATSDQLAGERNEQFF.

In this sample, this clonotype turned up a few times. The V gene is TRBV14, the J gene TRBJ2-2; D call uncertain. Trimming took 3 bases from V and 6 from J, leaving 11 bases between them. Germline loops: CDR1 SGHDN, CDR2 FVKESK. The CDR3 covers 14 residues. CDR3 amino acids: CASSQIRAAGELFF. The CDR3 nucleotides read TGTGCCAGCAGCCAGATAAGGGCGGCCGGGGAGCTGTTTTTT.

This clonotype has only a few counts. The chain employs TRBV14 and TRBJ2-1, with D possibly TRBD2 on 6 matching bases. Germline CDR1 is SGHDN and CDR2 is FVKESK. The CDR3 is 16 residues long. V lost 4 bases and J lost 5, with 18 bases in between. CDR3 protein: CASSPAWYGRDNEQFF. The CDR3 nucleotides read TGTGCCAGCAGCCCAGCCTGGTACGGGAGAGACAATGAGCAGTTCTTC.

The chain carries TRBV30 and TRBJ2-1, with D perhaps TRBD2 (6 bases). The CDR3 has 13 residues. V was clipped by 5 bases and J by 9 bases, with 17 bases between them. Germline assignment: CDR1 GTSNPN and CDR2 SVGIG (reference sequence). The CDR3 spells CAWGGKVAAEQFF. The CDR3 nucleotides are TGTGCCTGGGGAGGGAAGGTGGCGGCTGAGCAGTTCTTC.

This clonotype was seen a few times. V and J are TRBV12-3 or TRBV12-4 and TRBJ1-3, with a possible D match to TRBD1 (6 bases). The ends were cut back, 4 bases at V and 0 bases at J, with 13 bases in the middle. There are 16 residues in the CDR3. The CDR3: CASSWEQGSSGNTIYF. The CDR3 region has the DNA TGTGCCAGCAGTTGGGAACAGGGCTCCTCTGGAAACACCATATATTTT.

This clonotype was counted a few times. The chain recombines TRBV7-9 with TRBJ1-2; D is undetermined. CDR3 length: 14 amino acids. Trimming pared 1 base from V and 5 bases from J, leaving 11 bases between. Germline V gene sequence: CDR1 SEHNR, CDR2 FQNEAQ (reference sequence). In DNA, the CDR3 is TGTGCCAGCAGCTTAGAAGCGCGGCAGTATGGCTACACCTTC. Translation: CASSLEARQYGYTF.

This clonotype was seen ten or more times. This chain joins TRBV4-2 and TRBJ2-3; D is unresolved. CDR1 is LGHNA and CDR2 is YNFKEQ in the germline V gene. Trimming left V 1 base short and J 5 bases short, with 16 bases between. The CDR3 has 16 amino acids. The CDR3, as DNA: TGTGCCAGCAGCCAAGGCCGTTACGAGGTGAAAGATACGCAGTATTTT. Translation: CASSQGRYEVKDTQYF.

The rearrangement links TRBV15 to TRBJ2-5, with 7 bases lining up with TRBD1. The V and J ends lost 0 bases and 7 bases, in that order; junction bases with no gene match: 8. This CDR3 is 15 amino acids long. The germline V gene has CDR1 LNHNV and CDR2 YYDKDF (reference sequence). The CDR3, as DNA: TGTGCCACCAGCAGAGAAGGGACAGCCTCTTCGACCCAGTACTTC. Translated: CATSREGTASSTQYF.

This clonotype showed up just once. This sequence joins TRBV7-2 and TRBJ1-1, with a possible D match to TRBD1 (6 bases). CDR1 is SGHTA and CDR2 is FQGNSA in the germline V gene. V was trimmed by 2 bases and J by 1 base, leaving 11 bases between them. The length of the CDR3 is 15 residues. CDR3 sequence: CASSLQGWSNTEAFF. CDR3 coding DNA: TGTGCCAGCAGCTTACAGGGGTGGTCGAACACTGAAGCTTTCTTT.

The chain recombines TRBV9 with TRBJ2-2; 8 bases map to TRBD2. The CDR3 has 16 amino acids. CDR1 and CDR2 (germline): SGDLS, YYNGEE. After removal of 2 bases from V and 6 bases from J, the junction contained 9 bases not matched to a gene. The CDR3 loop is CASSVTTAGGPGELFF. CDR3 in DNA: TGTGCCAGCAGCGTGACTACTGCGGGAGGACCCGGGGAGCTGTTTTTT. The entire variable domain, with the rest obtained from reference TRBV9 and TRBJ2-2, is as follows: DSGVTQTPKHLITATGQRVTLRCSPRSGDLSVYWYQQSLDQGLQFLIQYYNGEERAKGNILERFSAQQFPDLHSELNLSSLELGDSALYFCASSVTTAGGPGELFFGEGSRLTVL.

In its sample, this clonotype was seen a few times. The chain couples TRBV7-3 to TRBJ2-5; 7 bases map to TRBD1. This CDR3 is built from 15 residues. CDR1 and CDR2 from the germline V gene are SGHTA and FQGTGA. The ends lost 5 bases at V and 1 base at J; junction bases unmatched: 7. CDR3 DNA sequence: TGTGCCAGCAGCCCCGGACAGGCTCCCCAAGAGACCCAGTACTTC. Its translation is CASSPGQAPQETQYF.

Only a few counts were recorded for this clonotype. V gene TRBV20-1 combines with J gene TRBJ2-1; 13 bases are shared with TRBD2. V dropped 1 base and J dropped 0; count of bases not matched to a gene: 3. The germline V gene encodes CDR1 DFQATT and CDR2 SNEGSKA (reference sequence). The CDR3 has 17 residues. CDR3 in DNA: TGCAGTGCTAGAGCGGGACTAGCGGGGAGCTCCTACAATGAGCAGTTCTTC. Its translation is CSARAGLAGSSYNEQFF.

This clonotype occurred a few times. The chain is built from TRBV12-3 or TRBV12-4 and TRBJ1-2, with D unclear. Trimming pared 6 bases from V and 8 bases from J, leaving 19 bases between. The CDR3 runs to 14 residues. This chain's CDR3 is CASSHSVPSQGYTF. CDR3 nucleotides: TGTGCCAGCAGCCATAGCGTACCCAGTCAGGGCTACACCTTC.

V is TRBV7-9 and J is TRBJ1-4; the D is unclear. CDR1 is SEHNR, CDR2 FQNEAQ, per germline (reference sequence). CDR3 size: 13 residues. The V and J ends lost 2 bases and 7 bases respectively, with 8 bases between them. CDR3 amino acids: CASSLSQGEKLFF. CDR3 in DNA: TGTGCCAGCAGCTTATCCCAAGGTGAAAAACTGTTTTTT.

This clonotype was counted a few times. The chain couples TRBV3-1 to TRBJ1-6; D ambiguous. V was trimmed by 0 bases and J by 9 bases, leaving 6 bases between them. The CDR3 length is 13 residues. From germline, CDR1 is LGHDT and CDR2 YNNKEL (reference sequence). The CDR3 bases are TGTGCCAGCAGCCAAGATTTCCGTTCACCCCTCCACTTT. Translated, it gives CASSQDFRSPLHF.

The CDR3 nucleotides are TGCAGTGCTATCCAGGGAGGTGGCACTGAAGCTTTCTTT. Translation: CSAIQGGGTEAFF. This rearrangement joins TRBV20-1 to TRBJ1-1; possible D gene TRBD1, 5 bases. The CDR3 is made up of 13 amino acids. Germline CDR1 reads DFQATT; CDR2 reads SNEGSKA (reference sequence). Trimming removed 4 bases at V and 4 bases at J, with 13 bases between.

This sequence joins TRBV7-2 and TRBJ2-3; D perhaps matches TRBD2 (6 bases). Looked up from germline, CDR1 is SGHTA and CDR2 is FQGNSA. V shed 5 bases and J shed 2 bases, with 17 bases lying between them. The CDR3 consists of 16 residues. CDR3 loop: CASSPSGLSNTDTQYF. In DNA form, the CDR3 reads TGTGCCAGCAGCCCATCCGGACTATCGAACACAGATACGCAGTATTTT.

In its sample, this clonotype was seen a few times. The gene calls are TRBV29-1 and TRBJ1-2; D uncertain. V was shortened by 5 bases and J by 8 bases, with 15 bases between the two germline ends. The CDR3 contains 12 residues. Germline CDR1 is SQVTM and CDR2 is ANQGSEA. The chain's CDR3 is CSVFGTIKGYTF. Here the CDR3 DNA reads TGCAGCGTTTTTGGAACGATTAAGGGCTACACCTTC.